A selection of T cell receptor beta chains follows, all from one sample in a study of blood T cells in healthy people across ages. MiXCR was run by TCRdb on the 5' RACE reads, yielding one entry per CDR3 protein. The top ten hold more than 6% of the sample, which has around 1,700,000 distinct CDR3 sequences, over 25% seen once. Source material: blood. The receptors were gathered from a woman between 25 and 40 years old in good health. The CDR3 runs from the conserved cysteine through the conserved F or W. D genes are given only for firm matches. A row's size may be missing; if present it is once, few, many or a size class.

clone_size: NA; v_call: TRBV12-3/TRBV12-4; j_call: TRBJ2-7; d_call: NA; cdr3_nt: TGTGCCAGCAGTCCCCGGGCGAGGCAGGGCCGCTACGAGCAGTACTTC; cdr3_aa: CASSPRARQGRYEQYF
clone_size: few; v_call: TRBV5-1; j_call: TRBJ2-4; d_call: TRBD1; cdr3_nt: TGCGCCAGCAGCTTGGACCTACCGGGACAGGGGAAGCAGTACTTC; cdr3_aa: CASSLDLPGQGKQYF
clone_size: NA; v_call: TRBV3-1; j_call: TRBJ2-7; d_call: TRBD2; cdr3_nt: TGTGCCAGCAGCCAAGTGGGACTAGCGGCAATCAATGAGCAGTACTTC; cdr3_aa: CASSQVGLAAINEQYF
clone_size: NA; v_call: TRBV7-2; j_call: TRBJ2-1; d_call: TRBD2; cdr3_nt: TGTGCCAGCAGCCCTACCCTAGCGGGAGGGCCGAATGAGCAGTTCTTC; cdr3_aa: CASSPTLAGGPNEQFF
clone_size: NA; v_call: TRBV12-3/TRBV12-4; j_call: TRBJ2-3; d_call: NA; cdr3_nt: TGTGCCAGCAGTTTCCCTCCCCAGGTGGATACGCAGTATTTT; cdr3_aa: CASSFPPQVDTQYF
clone_size: NA; v_call: TRBV29-1; j_call: TRBJ2-3; d_call: TRBD1; cdr3_nt: TGCAGCGCCGGGGACAGGGGCTTAGATACGCAGTATTTT; cdr3_aa: CSAGDRGLDTQYF
clone_size: few; v_call: TRBV6-2/TRBV6-3; j_call: TRBJ2-7; d_call: TRBD2; cdr3_nt: TGTGCCAGCAGTTACCGCAGCGCTAGCGGGGGCTCTGGCCACGAGCAGTACTTC; cdr3_aa: CASSYRSASGGSGHEQYF
clone_size: NA; v_call: TRBV7-9; j_call: TRBJ1-1; d_call: NA; cdr3_nt: TGTGCCAGCAGCTATGTGTCCCAAAGCGAGACTGAAGCTTTCTTT; cdr3_aa: CASSYVSQSETEAFF
clone_size: NA; v_call: TRBV28; j_call: TRBJ1-5; d_call: NA; cdr3_nt: TGTGCCAGCAGTTTCACAGATGGACGCAATCAGCCCCAGCATTTT; cdr3_aa: CASSFTDGRNQPQHF
clone_size: NA; v_call: TRBV28; j_call: TRBJ1-6; d_call: TRBD1; cdr3_nt: TGTGCCAGCAGCCCCCCGGGACAGGTCTCCAATTCACCCCTCCACTTT; cdr3_aa: CASSPPGQVSNSPLHF
clone_size: many; v_call: TRBV7-3; j_call: TRBJ2-7; d_call: TRBD2; cdr3_nt: TGTGCCAGCAGCTTAGCCAGGGAGGGCGAGCAGTACTTC; cdr3_aa: CASSLAREGEQYF
clone_size: NA; v_call: TRBV6-6; j_call: TRBJ2-3; d_call: TRBD1; cdr3_nt: TGTGCCAGCAAGATTATGGGACAGGGAGGTGATACGCAGTATTTT; cdr3_aa: CASKIMGQGGDTQYF
clone_size: many; v_call: TRBV4-1; j_call: TRBJ2-3; d_call: NA; cdr3_nt: TGCGCCAGCAGCCAAGGGGTCCAGTCCCGGGGTACGCAGTATTTT; cdr3_aa: CASSQGVQSRGTQYF
clone_size: NA; v_call: TRBV7-3; j_call: TRBJ2-3; d_call: NA; cdr3_nt: TGTGCCAGCAGCCCCCGTGGGTTCCCCACAGATACGCAGTATTTT; cdr3_aa: CASSPRGFPTDTQYF
clone_size: NA; v_call: TRBV4-1; j_call: TRBJ2-1; d_call: TRBD2; cdr3_nt: TGCGCCAGCCGAAGAATGGCGGGAGGGAGGTATAATGAGCAGTTCTTC; cdr3_aa: CASRRMAGGRYNEQFF
clone_size: few; v_call: TRBV19; j_call: TRBJ2-7; d_call: TRBD1; cdr3_nt: TGTGCCAGTAGTATATCGGGACAGGGCTACGAGCAGTACTTC; cdr3_aa: CASSISGQGYEQYF
clone_size: NA; v_call: TRBV19; j_call: TRBJ2-7; d_call: TRBD1; cdr3_nt: TGTGCCAGTAGTATCCCCGGGACAGGGTCCTACGAGCAGTACTTC; cdr3_aa: CASSIPGTGSYEQYF
clone_size: NA; v_call: TRBV7-2; j_call: TRBJ2-1; d_call: NA; cdr3_nt: TGTGCCAGCAGCGCAGTCCCAGGGCGGCACAATGAGCAGTTCTTC; cdr3_aa: CASSAVPGRHNEQFF
clone_size: NA; v_call: TRBV29-1; j_call: TRBJ2-7; d_call: NA; cdr3_nt: TGCAGCGTTGCGGGACGGGCCTACGAGCAGTACTTC; cdr3_aa: CSVAGRAYEQYF
clone_size: few; v_call: TRBV5-1; j_call: TRBJ1-1; d_call: NA; cdr3_nt: TGCGCCAGCAGCCCCGGCGGGGACGTCAGCATGAACACTGAAGCTTTCTTT; cdr3_aa: CASSPGGDVSMNTEAFF
clone_size: few; v_call: TRBV18; j_call: TRBJ2-5; d_call: TRBD1; cdr3_nt: TGTGCCAGCTCACGCGTCAGGGGGGAGACCCAGTACTTC; cdr3_aa: CASSRVRGETQYF
clone_size: NA; v_call: TRBV29-1; j_call: TRBJ1-1; d_call: NA; cdr3_nt: TGCAGCGTGTCCGACAGGTCCGAAGCTTTCTTT; cdr3_aa: CSVSDRSEAFF
clone_size: many; v_call: TRBV12-3/TRBV12-4; j_call: TRBJ2-7; d_call: NA; cdr3_nt: TGTGCCAGCAGTCCCCGTATCCCCTCGGACGAGCAGTACTTC; cdr3_aa: CASSPRIPSDEQYF
clone_size: few; v_call: TRBV5-5; j_call: TRBJ1-2; d_call: TRBD1; cdr3_nt: TGTGCCAGCAGCTCGGGGGGGTCAGGGGGCGCAACCCGCTACACCTTC; cdr3_aa: CASSSGGSGGATRYTF
clone_size: NA; v_call: TRBV29-1; j_call: TRBJ1-2; d_call: NA; cdr3_nt: TGCAGCGTTGAAGGCGGGCAGTATTTCTATGGCTACACCTTC; cdr3_aa: CSVEGGQYFYGYTF